These 23 T cell receptor beta chains were sequenced from one sample in a study of somatic mutations in cytotoxic T cells in rheumatoid arthritis. The data were produced by immunoSEQ multiplex PCR, yet TCRdb's version contains in-frame clones alone and is incomplete. The data contain some 7,400 clones, approximately 55% of them seen just once; the ten biggest clones take up about 24%. The sample comprised CD8+ T cells sorted from blood. The origin of the receptors is a woman aged 40 to 50 in good health.

CDR3 bases: TGCGCCAGCAGCAAGACAGGGACGGACTACGAGCAGTACTTC. It codes for CASSKTGTDYEQYF. The rearrangement joins TRBV5-1 to TRBJ2-7; 7 bases are a match to TRBD1. V lost 4 bases and J lost 3; bases outside the gene matches: 7. The V gene's germline CDR1 is SGHRS and CDR2 YFSETQ. This CDR3 comprises 14 residues.

This clone is classed as medium-sized. This CDR3 is CASSPIGGQLNNEQFF. The CDR3 DNA is TGTGCCAGCAGCCCTATTGGCGGGCAACTAAACAATGAGCAGTTCTTC. The chain has TRBV7-9 and TRBJ2-1; D is possibly TRBD2 (5 bases). Germline V lookup: CDR1 SEHNR, CDR2 FQNEAQ (reference sequence). V lost 5 bases and J 5 bases, leaving 19 bases between the germline ends. This CDR3 is built from 16 residues.

This clone was seen a few times. V is TRBV29-1 and J is TRBJ1-2; 7 nucleotides align to TRBD1. CDR1 and CDR2 from the germline V gene are SQVTM and ANQGSEA. V was clipped by 3 bases and J by 6 bases; unmatched bases: 7. The CDR3 covers 13 residues. CDR3 loop: CSVEGQRFDGYTF. Here the CDR3 DNA reads TGCAGCGTTGAGGGACAGAGATTTGATGGCTACACCTTC.

This sequence joins TRBV10-2 and TRBJ1-2; a weak D match, TRBD1 (6 bases). The ends were cut back, 4 bases at V and 6 bases at J, with 15 bases in the middle. The CDR3 extends over 14 amino acids. The germline gives CDR1 WSHSY, CDR2 SAAADI. CDR3 sequence: CASSGGGGGNGYTF. The DNA of the CDR3 is TGCGCCAGCAGTGGAGGGGGAGGGGGTAATGGCTACACCTTC.

The chain links TRBV27 to TRBJ2-1, with 12 nucleotides matching TRBD2. In germline, CDR1 is MNHEY, CDR2 SMNVEV (reference sequence). The CDR3 runs 15 residues. V gave up 5 bases and J gave up 8 bases; unmatched junction bases: 7. The CDR3 loop reads CASSMTSGSIYEQFF. CDR3 coding DNA: TGTGCCAGCAGTATGACTAGCGGGAGTATCTATGAGCAGTTCTTC.

Judged by abundance, this clone is medium-sized (0.01 to 0.1%). The V call is TRBV29-1, the J call TRBJ2-7, with 12 bases aligning to TRBD1. The ends lost 3 bases at V and 5 bases at J; junction bases unmatched: 5. CDR1 and CDR2 from the germline V gene are SQVTM and ANQGSEA. This CDR3 is built from 14 residues. CDR3 loop: CSVEGTGGYNEQYF. The DNA of the CDR3 is TGCAGCGTTGAGGGGACAGGGGGCTACAACGAGCAGTACTTC.

This clone has just a few counts. This chain joins TRBV27 and TRBJ2-1; TRBD1 agrees at 7 bases. Germline-derived CDR1 and CDR2 are MNHEY and SMNVEV (reference sequence). The CDR3 has 14 residues. The V gene end was trimmed by 0 bases and the J gene end by 8 bases; junction bases not matched to a gene: 4. The CDR3 loop is CASSLSRQGYEQFF. CDR3 sequence (DNA): TGTGCCAGCAGTTTATCGCGACAGGGATATGAGCAGTTCTTC.

J is TRBJ2-2 and V is TRBV21-1; the D call of TRBD2 is as the table states it, not checked on the DNA. TRBV21-1 is marked as a pseudogene. This CDR3 is 14 amino acids long. For the CDR3, the DNA is TGTGCCAGCAGCAAAGAGGAGTGCCCCGGGGAGCTGTTTTTT. Translating it yields CASSKEECPGELFF.

This CDR3 is CASSLRFVAGYYNEQFF. The CDR3 coding sequence is TGTGCCAGCAGCCTTCGCTTCGTAGCGGGGTACTACAATGAGCAGTTCTTC. The chain couples TRBV5-6 to TRBJ2-1; 8 bases are a match to TRBD2. The V gene's germline CDR1 is SGHDT and CDR2 YYEEEE. This CDR3 is built from 17 residues. V lost 4 bases, J lost 3 bases, and 12 bases stayed unmatched. Variable domain in full (rest from reference TRBV5-6 and TRBJ2-1): DAGVTQSPTHLIKTRGQQVTLRCSPKSGHDTVSWYQQALGQGPQFIFQYYEEEERQRGNFPDRFSGHQFPNYSSELNVNALLLGDSALYLCASSLRFVAGYYNEQFFGPGTRLTVL.

This clone was detected only a few times. This sequence joins TRBV6-1 and TRBJ2-5, with TRBD2 identical over 10 bases. Trimming removed 1 base from V and 5 bases from J; junction bases left unmatched: 10. CDR3 length: 17 amino acids. Germline CDR1 MNHNS, CDR2 SASEGT. The CDR3 reads CASSEGTSGNWVETQYF. CDR3 DNA: TGTGCCAGCAGTGAAGGCACTAGCGGGAATTGGGTGGAGACCCAGTACTTC.

CDR3 nucleotide sequence: TGTGCCAGCAGTTTATCGATGACTAGCGTTTACAATGAGCAGTTCTTC. Protein: CASSLSMTSVYNEQFF. The V gene is TRBV27, the J gene TRBJ2-1; 8 nucleotides line up with TRBD2. Germline V gene sequence: CDR1 MNHEY, CDR2 SMNVEV (reference sequence). V lost 0 bases and J lost 4; bases outside the gene matches: 5. This CDR3 comprises 16 residues.

The chain joins TRBV11-3 to TRBJ2-1; D remains unclear. CDR3 size: 15 residues. V lost 0 bases and J 0 bases, leaving 6 bases between the germline ends. Germline V gives CDR1 SGHNT, CDR2 YENEEA. The DNA for the CDR3 is TGTGCCAGCAGCTTAGAGGGGTACTCCTACAATGAGCAGTTCTTC. This gives the protein CASSLEGYSYNEQFF.

This chain joins TRBV6-5 and TRBJ1-1; 7 bases line up with TRBD1. The CDR3 has 15 residues. V gave up 0 bases and J gave up 3 bases; unmatched junction bases: 4. CDR1 is MNHEY, CDR2 SVGAGI, per germline. The CDR3: CASSYSGGLDTEAFF. The DNA for the CDR3 is TGTGCCAGCAGTTACTCAGGGGGCTTGGACACTGAAGCTTTCTTT.

This chain joins TRBV2 and TRBJ1-5; D gene uncertain. V lost 4 bases and J 0 bases, leaving 7 bases between the germline ends. Looked up from germline, CDR1 is SNHLY and CDR2 is FYNNEI. The CDR3 loop spans 14 amino acids. The CDR3 region is CASSVGDSNQPQHF. CDR3 DNA: TGTGCCAGCAGTGTCGGAGATAGCAATCAGCCCCAGCATTTT.

The rearrangement joins TRBV5-6 to TRBJ2-1; either TRBD1 or TRBD2 may fit D (5 bases each). The CDR3 totals 16 residues. In germline, CDR1 is SGHDT, CDR2 YYEEEE. With 3 bases removed from V and 0 bases from J, the gap between germline ends came to 13 bases. The CDR3 is CASSSEGPSSYNEQFF. In nucleotides, the CDR3 is TGTGCCAGCAGCTCCGAGGGACCCAGCTCCTACAATGAGCAGTTCTTC. The full variable domain, with the rest looked up from reference TRBV5-6 and TRBJ2-1, is DAGVTQSPTHLIKTRGQQVTLRCSPKSGHDTVSWYQQALGQGPQFIFQYYEEEERQRGNFPDRFSGHQFPNYSSELNVNALLLGDSALYLCASSSEGPSSYNEQFFGPGTRLTVL.

The chain links TRBV7-2 to TRBJ2-7; D is uncertain. Germline CDR1 reads SGHTA; CDR2 reads FQGNSA. The germline V and J ends were trimmed by 2 bases and 3 bases, with 8 bases remaining between them. This CDR3 contains 13 residues. DNA for the CDR3: TGTGCCAGCAGCTTAACCCCGGACTACGAGCAGTACTTC. Its protein is CASSLTPDYEQYF. The variable domain in full, completed from reference TRBV7-2 and TRBJ2-7, reads GAGVSQSPSNKVTEKGKDVELRCDPISGHTALYWYRQSLGQGLEFLIYFQGNSAPDKSGLPSDRFSAERTGGSVSTLTIQRTQQEDSAVYLCASSLTPDYEQYFGPGTRLTVT.

The chain links TRBV7-8 to TRBJ2-5; no firm D call. CDR3 size: 15 residues. V was cut by 4 bases and J by 1 base, with 13 bases left in between. Germline V lookup: CDR1 SGHVS, CDR2 FQNEAQ. The CDR3 DNA follows: TGTGCCAGCAGCTCTCCCGGAGAGGTCCAAGAGACCCAGTACTTC. Encoded protein: CASSSPGEVQETQYF.

The chain has TRBV6-5 and TRBJ2-3, with D perhaps TRBD2 (6 bases). Germline CDR1 and CDR2: MNHEY and SVGAGI. The CDR3 is 16 residues long. The ends were cut back, 8 bases at V and 0 bases at J, with 18 bases in the middle. The DNA of the CDR3 is TGTGCCAGCCGTTCGTTGGGGGAGGAGAGCACAGATACGCAGTATTTT. This sequence encodes CASRSLGEESTDTQYF.

Only one count was recorded for this clone. The genes are TRBV7-8 and TRBJ2-7; TRBD2 might be the D (5 bases). The CDR3 length is 15 residues. Germline CDR1 reads SGHVS; CDR2 reads FQNEAQ. V lost 3 bases, J lost 4 bases, and 16 bases lay in between. The CDR3 is CASSFGGAPNYEQYF. In DNA form, the CDR3 reads TGTGCCAGCAGCTTTGGAGGCGCCCCCAATTACGAGCAGTACTTC.

This clone was counted a few times. The chain couples TRBV5-1 to TRBJ2-7, with unresolved D. This CDR3 is 12 amino acids long. Between the trimmed V and J ends, which lost 4 bases and 0 bases, there was a span of 5 bases. Germline CDR1 and CDR2: SGHRS and YFSETQ. The CDR3 reads CASSPNSYEQYF. CDR3 sequence (DNA): TGCGCCAGCAGCCCAAACTCCTACGAGCAGTACTTC.

Sample share makes this clone medium-sized. The J gene is TRBJ1-3, the V gene TRBV6-1, with D uncertain. CDR3 length: 16 residues. Looked up from germline, CDR1 is MNHNS and CDR2 is SASEGT. V was clipped by 4 bases and J by 0 bases, with 13 bases between them. Written as DNA, the CDR3 is TGTGCCAGCAGTGTGGACCGCTTTAGCTCTGGAAACACCATATATTTT. Amino acid sequence: CASSVDRFSSGNTIYF.

The J gene is TRBJ2-7, the V gene TRBV29-1, with a tentative D call TRBD2 (6 bases). The CDR3 extends over 14 amino acids. Germline CDR1 reads SQVTM; CDR2 reads ANQGSEA. With 6 bases removed from V and 7 bases from J, the gap between germline ends came to 22 bases. CDR3 coding DNA: TGCAGCGTCGAATTGCCGGGGCTAGCGTGGGAGCAGTACTTC. Translated, it gives CSVELPGLAWEQYF.

This clone was counted between two and nine times. The chain carries TRBV28 and TRBJ2-3, with 13 bases fitting TRBD2. In germline, CDR1 is MDHEN, CDR2 SYDVKM. After removal of 5 bases from V and 5 bases from J, the junction contained 7 bases not matched to a gene. The CDR3 has 16 amino acids. The CDR3 DNA reads as TGTGCCAGCAGTCCTGGACTAGCGGGAGATGAAGATACGCAGTATTTT. Its protein product is CASSPGLAGDEDTQYF. Filled out from reference TRBV28 and TRBJ2-3, the complete variable domain reads DVKVTQSSRYLVKRTGEKVFLECVQDMDHENMFWYRQDPGLGLRLIYFSYDVKMKEKGDIPEGYSVSREKKERFSLILESASTNQTSMYLCASSPGLAGDEDTQYFGPGTRLTVL.